The T cell receptor (beta chain) described here comes from a study of glioma-infiltrating T cells after dendritic cell vaccination. The assay was immunoSEQ multiplex PCR, and TCRdb's table has in-frame clones only and misses some. The sample consists of approximately 36,000 clones, about 80% of them appearing once. The ends lost 0 bases at V and 0 bases at J; junction bases unmatched: 8. Germline-derived CDR1 and CDR2 are LGHNA and YSLEER. CDR3 length: 17 amino acids. The sequenced sample was blood, obtained before dendritic cell vaccination. This TCR derives from a human donor with glioblastoma. The V call is TRBV4-3, the J call TRBJ2-7; TRBD2 matches at 7 bases. The CDR3 bases are TGCGCCAGCAGCCAAGAGGTCCGGGGGGAGATCTCCTACGAGCAGTACTTC. Translating gives CASSQEVRGEISYEQYF.